The 12 T cell receptor beta chains given below trace back to one sample, sequenced in a study of control samples from healthy donors and cancer patients (dated by TCRdb to about 2020). Receptors were amplified or captured by the immunoSEQ multiplex PCR assay. The clones in this table, taken by TCRdb from immuneACCESS, are in-frame only. Not every clone is retained; where verified, under half of the shortfall comes from an unresolved V gene, and the cause of the rest is unknown. This sample is represented by more than 95,000 clones; roughly 91% of them were singletons. The ten most abundant clones make up about 18% of the sample. Input material: PBMCs. These receptors came from a man aged 55 to 70 with lung cancer.

A single count supports this clone. The chain employs TRBV24-1 and TRBJ2-3; unclear D gene. Deletions cut 1 base from V and 1 base from J, with 11 bases between. The CDR3 loop spans 16 amino acids. Germline assignment: CDR1 KGHDR and CDR2 SFDVKD. DNA of the CDR3: TGTGCCACCAGTGATTTAGGGTTAGGTGGCACAGATACGCAGTATTTT. It encodes CATSDLGLGGTDTQYF.

The gene calls are TRBV6-5 and TRBJ2-7, with unresolved D. The CDR3 totals 11 residues. Trimming cost V 5 bases and J 7 bases, with 9 bases left between them. CDR1 and CDR2 (germline): MNHEY, SVGAGI. The CDR3 DNA reads as TGTGCCAGCAGTACGATCCGGGAGCAGTACGTC. Its translation: CASSTIREQYV.

V usage is TRBV9 and J usage is TRBJ2-1, with 9 bases fitting TRBD1. J gave up 4 bases and V 3 bases, and 8 bases lay outside the gene matches. This CDR3 comprises 16 residues. CDR1 and CDR2 from the germline V gene are SGDLS and YYNGEE. CDR3 sequence reads: CASSAKGTGSYNEQFF. DNA of the CDR3: TGTGCCAGCAGCGCTAAAGGGACAGGGTCTTACAATGAGCAGTTCTTC.

The chain couples TRBV6-5 to TRBJ1-2, with D maybe TRBD1 (6 bases). CDR1 and CDR2 (germline): MNHEY, SVGAGI. The CDR3 totals 15 residues. The V end lost 6 bases, the J end lost 3 bases, and 17 bases lay between the germline ends. This CDR3 reads CASRKPRGAHYGYTF. The CDR3 coding sequence is TGTGCCAGCAGGAAACCAAGGGGGGCTCACTATGGCTACACCTTC.

The gene calls are TRBV2 and TRBJ2-7, with 7 bases identical to TRBD2. The V and J ends lost 5 bases and 6 bases, in that order; junction bases with no gene match: 10. CDR3 length: 14 amino acids. CDR1 is SNHLY, CDR2 FYNNEI, per germline. Here the CDR3 reads CASSTEGTGGEQYV. The CDR3, as DNA: TGTGCCAGCAGTACGGAGGGGACGGGAGGCGAGCAGTACGTC.

Comment on this clone: At one of its ends the junction is not consistent with the germline gene, which may arise from a read error. This rearrangement joins TRBV9 to TRBJ1-6; D is uncertain. CDR3 length equals 15 residues. CDR1 is SGDLS, CDR2 YYNGEE, per germline. The CDR3 bases are TGTGCCAGCAGCGCCCCGGGTTCCTTTAATTCACCCCTCCACTTT. Protein sequence: CASSAPGSFNSPLHF.

The rearrangement uses TRBV6-5 and TRBJ2-5; 10 nucleotides line up with TRBD1. This CDR3 region has 14 residues. The V gene's germline CDR1 is MNHEY and CDR2 SVGAGI. The CDR3 DNA follows: TGTGCTTTGGGGACAGGGGAGAGGACAGTGACCCAGTACTTC. Its translation is CALGTGERTVTQYF.

The J gene is TRBJ2-5, the V gene TRBV11-1, with D uncertain. The CDR3 has 13 amino acids. Germline V gene lookup returns CDR1 SGHAT and CDR2 FQDESV (reference sequence). Trimming took 2 bases from V and 1 from J, leaving 5 bases between them. CDR3 protein: CASSLPSQETQYF. The CDR3 bases are TGTGCCAGCAGCTTACCCAGCCAAGAGACCCAGTACTTC.

The gene calls are TRBV30 and TRBJ1-5; D is unresolved. The ends were cut back, 0 bases at V and 3 bases at J, with 15 bases in the middle. Germline-derived CDR1 and CDR2 are GTSNPN and SVGIG (reference sequence). This CDR3 region has 16 residues. CDR3 loop: CAWSVKGIKDNQPQHF. DNA of the CDR3: TGTGCCTGGAGTGTAAAAGGGATCAAGGACAATCAGCCCCAGCATTTT. The variable domain in full, with the rest retrieved from reference TRBV30 and TRBJ1-5, is SQTIHQWPATLVQPVGSPLSLECTVEGTSNPNLYWYRQAAGRGLQLLFYSVGIGQISSEVPQNLSASRPQDRQFILSSKKLLLSDSGFYLCAWSVKGIKDNQPQHFGDGTRLSIL.

The genes are TRBV14 and TRBJ2-3; D unresolved. This CDR3 region has 11 residues. The germline V and J ends were trimmed by 3 bases and 4 bases, with 2 bases remaining between them. CDR1 is SGHDN and CDR2 is FVKESK in the germline V gene. CDR3 amino acids: CASSHADTQYF. CDR3 bases: TGTGCCAGCAGCCATGCAGATACGCAGTATTTT.

This chain joins TRBV27 and TRBJ1-1; D is uncertain. CDR1 is MNHEY, CDR2 SMNVEV, per germline (reference sequence). The CDR3 is 13 amino acids. V lost 5 bases to trimming and J lost 1 base, with 8 bases between them. The CDR3 is CASSRVPNTEAFF. The CDR3 DNA is TGTGCCAGCAGTAGAGTCCCGAACACTGAAGCTTTCTTT.

The rearrangement uses TRBV12-5 and TRBJ2-4; D not resolved. V was trimmed by 0 bases and J by 0 bases, leaving 15 bases between them. The CDR3 consists of 18 residues. Germline lookup yields CDR1 LGHNT and CDR2 FRNRAP. In DNA, the CDR3 is TGTGCTAGTGGTTTGGTAGAGGATGGGTCGATAGCCAAAAACATTCAGTACTTC. Amino acids: CASGLVEDGSIAKNIQYF.